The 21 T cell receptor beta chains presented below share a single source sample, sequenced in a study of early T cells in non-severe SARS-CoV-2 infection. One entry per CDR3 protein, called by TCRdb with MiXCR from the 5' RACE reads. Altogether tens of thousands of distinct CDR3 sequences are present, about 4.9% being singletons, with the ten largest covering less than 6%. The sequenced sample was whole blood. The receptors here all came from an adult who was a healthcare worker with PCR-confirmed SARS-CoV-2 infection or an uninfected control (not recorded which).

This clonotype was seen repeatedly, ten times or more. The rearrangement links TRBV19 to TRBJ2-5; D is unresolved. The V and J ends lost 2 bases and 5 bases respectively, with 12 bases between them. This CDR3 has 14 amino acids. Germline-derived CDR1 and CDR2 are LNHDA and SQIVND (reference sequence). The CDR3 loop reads CASSISSSRETQYF. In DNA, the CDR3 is TGTGCCAGTAGTATATCGAGCTCCCGGGAGACCCAGTACTTC.

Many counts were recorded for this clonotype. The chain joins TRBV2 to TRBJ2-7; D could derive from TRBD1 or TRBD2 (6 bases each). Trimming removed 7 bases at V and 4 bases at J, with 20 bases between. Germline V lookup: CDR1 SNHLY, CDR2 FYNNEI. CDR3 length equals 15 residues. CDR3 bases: TGTGCCAGCACCGAAGAACCCCAGGGGAGGTACGAGCAGTACTTC. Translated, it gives CASTEEPQGRYEQYF.

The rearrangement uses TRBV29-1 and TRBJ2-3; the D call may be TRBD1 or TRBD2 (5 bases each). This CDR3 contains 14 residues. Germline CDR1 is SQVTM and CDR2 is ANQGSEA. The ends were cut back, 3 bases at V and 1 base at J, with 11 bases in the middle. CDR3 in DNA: TGCAGCGTTGACGGGCAGGGAGGCACAGATACGCAGTATTTT. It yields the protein CSVDGQGGTDTQYF.

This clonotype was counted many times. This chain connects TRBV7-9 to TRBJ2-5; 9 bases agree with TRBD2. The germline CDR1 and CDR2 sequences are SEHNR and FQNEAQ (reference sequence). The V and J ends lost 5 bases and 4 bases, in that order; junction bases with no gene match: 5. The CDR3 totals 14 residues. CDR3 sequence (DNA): TGTGCCAGCAGCCTGGGACTAGCCGGAGAGACCCAGTACTTC. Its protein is CASSLGLAGETQYF. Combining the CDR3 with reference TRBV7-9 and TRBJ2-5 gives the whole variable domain DTGVSQNPRHKITKRGQNVTFRCDPISEHNRLYWYRQTLGQGPEFLTYFQNEAQLEKSRLLSDRFSAERPKGSFSTLEIQRTEQGDSAMYLCASSLGLAGETQYFGPGTRLLVL.

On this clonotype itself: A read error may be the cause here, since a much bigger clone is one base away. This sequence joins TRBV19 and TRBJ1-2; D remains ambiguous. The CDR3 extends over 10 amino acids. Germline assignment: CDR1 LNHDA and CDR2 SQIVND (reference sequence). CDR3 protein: CASRNYGNTF. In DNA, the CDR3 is TGTGCCAGTAGGAACTATGGCAACACCTTC.

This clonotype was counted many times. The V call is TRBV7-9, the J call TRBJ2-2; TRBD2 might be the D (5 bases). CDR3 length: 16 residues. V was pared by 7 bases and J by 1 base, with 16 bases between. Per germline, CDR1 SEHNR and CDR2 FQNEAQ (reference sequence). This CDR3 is CASTPKTEENTGELFF. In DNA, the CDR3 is TGTGCCAGCACCCCGAAGACGGAGGAGAACACCGGGGAGCTGTTTTTT.

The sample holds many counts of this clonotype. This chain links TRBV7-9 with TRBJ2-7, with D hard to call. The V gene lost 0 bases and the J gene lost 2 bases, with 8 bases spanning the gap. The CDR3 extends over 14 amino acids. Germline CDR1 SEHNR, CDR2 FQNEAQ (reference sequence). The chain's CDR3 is CASSLALFPYEQYF. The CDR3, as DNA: TGTGCCAGCAGCTTAGCCCTCTTCCCCTACGAGCAGTACTTC.

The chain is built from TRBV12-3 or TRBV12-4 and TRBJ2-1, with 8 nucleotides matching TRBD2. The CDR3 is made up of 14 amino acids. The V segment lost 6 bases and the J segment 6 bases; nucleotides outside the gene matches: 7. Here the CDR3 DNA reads TGTGCCAGCAGGCCGGGACTAGAACGCAATGAGCAGTTCTTC. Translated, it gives CASRPGLERNEQFF.

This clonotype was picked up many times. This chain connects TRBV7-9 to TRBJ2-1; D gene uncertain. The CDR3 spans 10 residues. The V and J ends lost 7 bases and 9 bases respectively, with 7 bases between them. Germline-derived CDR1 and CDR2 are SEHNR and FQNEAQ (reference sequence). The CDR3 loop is CASMGREQFF. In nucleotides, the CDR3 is TGTGCCAGCATGGGTCGTGAGCAGTTCTTC.

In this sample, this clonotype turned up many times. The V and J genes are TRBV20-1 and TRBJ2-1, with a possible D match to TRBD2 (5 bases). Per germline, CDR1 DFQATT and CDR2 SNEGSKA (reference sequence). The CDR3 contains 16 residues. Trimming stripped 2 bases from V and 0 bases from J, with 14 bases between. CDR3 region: CSARPRVGSSYNEQFF. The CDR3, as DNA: TGCAGTGCTAGACCTAGAGTAGGGAGCTCCTACAATGAGCAGTTCTTC.

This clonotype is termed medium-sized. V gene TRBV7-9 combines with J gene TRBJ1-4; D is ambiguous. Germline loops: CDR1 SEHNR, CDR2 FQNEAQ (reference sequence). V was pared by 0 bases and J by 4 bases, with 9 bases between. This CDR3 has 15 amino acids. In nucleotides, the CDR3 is TGTGCCAGCAGCTTAGCGACGGGAATTAATGAAAAACTGTTTTTT. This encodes CASSLATGINEKLFF.

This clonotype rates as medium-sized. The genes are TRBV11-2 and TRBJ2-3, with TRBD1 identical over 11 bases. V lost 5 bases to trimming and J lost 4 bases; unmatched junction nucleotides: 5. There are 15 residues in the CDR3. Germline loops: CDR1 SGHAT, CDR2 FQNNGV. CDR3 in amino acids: CASSPGQGAADTQYF. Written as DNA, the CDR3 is TGTGCCAGCAGCCCAGGACAGGGGGCAGCAGATACGCAGTATTTT.

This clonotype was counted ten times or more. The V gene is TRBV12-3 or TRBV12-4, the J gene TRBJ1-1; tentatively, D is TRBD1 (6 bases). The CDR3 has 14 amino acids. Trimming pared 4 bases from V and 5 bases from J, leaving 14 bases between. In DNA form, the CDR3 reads TGTGCCAGCAGTTGGGGGCGTCTTGGGACTGAAGCTTTCTTT. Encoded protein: CASSWGRLGTEAFF.

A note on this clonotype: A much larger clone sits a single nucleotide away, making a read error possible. CDR3 in DNA: TGCGCCAGCAGCCAAAGTTTCGGACAGGTTTATGGCTACACCTTC. Translating it yields CASSQSFGQVYGYTF. The genes are TRBV4-1 and TRBJ1-2; 7 positions match TRBD1. Germline V CDR1 and CDR2: MGHRA, YSYEKL. Trimming cost V 2 bases and J 5 bases; bases outside gene matches: 8. This CDR3 spans 15 amino acids.

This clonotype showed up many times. CDR3 sequence: CASSQGQISNQPQHF. CDR3 DNA sequence: TGCGCCAGCAGCCAAGGACAGATTAGCAATCAGCCCCAGCATTTT. This chain uses TRBV4-1 with TRBJ1-5; D perhaps matches TRBD1 (5 bases). The CDR3 length is 15 residues. V gave up 1 base and J gave up 0 bases, with 7 bases separating them. Germline loops: CDR1 MGHRA, CDR2 YSYEKL.

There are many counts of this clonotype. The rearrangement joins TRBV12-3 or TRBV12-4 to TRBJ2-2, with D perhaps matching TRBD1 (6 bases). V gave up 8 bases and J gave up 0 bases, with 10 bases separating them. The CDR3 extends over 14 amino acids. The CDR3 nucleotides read TGTGCCAGCTCATGGACAGCGAACACCGGGGAGCTGTTTTTT. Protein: CASSWTANTGELFF.

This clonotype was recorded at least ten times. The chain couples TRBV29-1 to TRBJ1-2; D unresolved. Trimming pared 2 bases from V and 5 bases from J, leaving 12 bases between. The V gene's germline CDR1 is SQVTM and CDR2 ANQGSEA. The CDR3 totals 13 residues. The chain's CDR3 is CSVEYDKRYGYTF. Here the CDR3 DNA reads TGCAGCGTTGAATACGACAAACGATATGGCTACACCTTC.

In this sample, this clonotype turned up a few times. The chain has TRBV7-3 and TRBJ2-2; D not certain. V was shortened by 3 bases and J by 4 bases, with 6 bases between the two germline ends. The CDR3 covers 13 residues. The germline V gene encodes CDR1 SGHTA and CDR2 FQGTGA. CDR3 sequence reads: CASSFDPTGELFF. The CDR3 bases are TGTGCCAGCAGCTTCGACCCCACCGGGGAGCTGTTTTTT.

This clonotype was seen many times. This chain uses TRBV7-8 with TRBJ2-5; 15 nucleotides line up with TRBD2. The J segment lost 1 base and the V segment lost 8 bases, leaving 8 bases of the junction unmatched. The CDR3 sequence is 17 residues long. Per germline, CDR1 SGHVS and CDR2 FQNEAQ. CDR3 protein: CASPGTSGGTFQETQYF. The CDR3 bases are TGTGCCAGCCCGGGGACTAGCGGGGGGACTTTCCAAGAGACCCAGTACTTC.

The CDR3 here is CASSQVYVWGAYNEQFF. CDR3 in DNA: TGTGCCAGCAGCCAAGTCTATGTCTGGGGGGCCTACAATGAGCAGTTCTTC. The chain has TRBV3-2 and TRBJ2-1; TRBD1, the table's D call, lacks a check against the DNA. TRBV3-2 is a known pseudogene. CDR3 length: 17 amino acids.

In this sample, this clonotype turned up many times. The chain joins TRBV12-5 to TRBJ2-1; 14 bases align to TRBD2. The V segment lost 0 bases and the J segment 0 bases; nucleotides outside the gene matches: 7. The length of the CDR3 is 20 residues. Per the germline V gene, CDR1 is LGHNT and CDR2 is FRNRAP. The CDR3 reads CASGLVSGTSGRLSYNEQFF. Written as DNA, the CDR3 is TGTGCTAGTGGTTTGGTCTCCGGGACTAGCGGGAGACTCTCCTACAATGAGCAGTTCTTC.